This T cell receptor beta chain was recovered during a study of immune cell composition in non-small cell lung cancer. The protocol was immunoSEQ multiplex PCR, while the TCRdb copy is restricted to in-frame clones and leaves out a portion. The top ten clones hold 7.5% to 10% of a sample with 15,000 to 20,000 clones, more than 60% of them seen once. The normal lung sample lay at least 3 cm, and maximally far, from the tumour. The same data also went into a second study, on CD4 T cells in lung cancer.

This TCR came from a human donor with non-small cell lung cancer. Sequenced material: non-adjacent lung tissue.

DNA of the CDR3: TGCGCCAGCCGTAGGGCTAGTAATCAGCCCCAGCATTTT. Encoded protein: CASRRASNQPQHF. The chain recombines TRBV10-2 with TRBJ1-5; D is unclear. The V end was cut by 8 bases, the J end by 4 bases, with 12 bases between. Germline assignment: CDR1 WSHSY and CDR2 SAAADI. This CDR3 has 13 residues.